The 6 T cell receptor beta chains below were found in one sample sequenced in a study of blood T cell repertoires in COVID-19. Clones were sequenced by immunoSEQ multiplex PCR, and TCRdb holds only the in-frame ones, with some missing. The sample lists approximately 390,000 clones, over 75% occurring once. The sequencing sample was made of peripheral blood. The receptors here all came from a woman aged 55-75 years with COVID-19, enrolled during active disease.

V is TRBV5-5 and J is TRBJ2-7; 10 bases line up with TRBD1. From germline, CDR1 is SGHKS and CDR2 YYEKEE (reference sequence). The CDR3 covers 14 residues. V shed 7 bases, J shed 7 bases, and the junction held 11 bases outside the gene matches. As DNA, the CDR3 is TGTGCCAGCGGTAGGACAGGGGGACCGAGGGAGCAGTACTTC. Translated: CASGRTGGPREQYF.

The CDR3 here is CASSTGTALSDEKLFF. The DNA of the CDR3 is TGTGCCAGTAGTACCGGGACAGCCTTATCGGATGAAAAACTGTTTTTT. The chain links TRBV19 to TRBJ1-4; TRBD1 matches at 7 bases. This CDR3 has 16 residues. Per the germline V gene, CDR1 is LNHDA and CDR2 is SQIVND (reference sequence). Germline trimming cut 4 bases from V and 6 bases from J; bases unmatched to any gene: 11.

The rearrangement joins TRBV7-3 to TRBJ1-1; weak D call: TRBD1 (6 bases). The V gene's germline CDR1 is SGHTA and CDR2 FQGTGA. The CDR3 sequence is 14 residues long. The V end lost 0 bases, the J end lost 10 bases, and 15 bases lay between the germline ends. The CDR3 protein is CASSLTLTGTPAFF. CDR3 DNA: TGTGCCAGCAGCTTAACCCTAACAGGGACCCCAGCTTTCTTT.

This clone has just one count. J is TRBJ1-2 and V is TRBV3-1 (or the pseudogene TRBV3-2); D remains unclear. This CDR3 has 14 residues. Germline values: CDR1 LGHDT, CDR2 YNNKEL (reference sequence). Trimming removed 3 bases at V and 7 bases at J, with 15 bases between. CDR3 bases: TGTGCCAGCAGCCAGGGTTCAGGAGGGATTGGCTACACCTTC. This sequence encodes CASSQGSGGIGYTF.

The chain combines TRBV6-5 with TRBJ2-1; TRBD2 aligns across 8 bases. This CDR3 comprises 12 residues. Per the germline V gene, CDR1 is MNHEY and CDR2 is SVGAGI. V was pared by 7 bases and J by 9 bases, with 5 bases of the junction left unmatched. CDR3 sequence reads: CASTPGGAEQFF. DNA for the CDR3: TGTGCCAGCACCCCGGGGGGGGCTGAGCAGTTCTTC.

The chain joins TRBV5-1 to TRBJ1-3; maybe TRBD1 (5 bases). The CDR3 length is 15 residues. The germline V gene encodes CDR1 SGHRS and CDR2 YFSETQ. Trimming cost V 4 bases and J 0 bases, with 11 bases left between them. The CDR3 region is CASSRDSFSGNTIYF. The CDR3 DNA follows: TGCGCCAGCAGCCGCGACAGTTTCTCTGGAAACACCATATATTTT.